This T cell receptor beta chain was captured by sequencing in a study of post-analysis software for immune sequencing data. As for the study in general: Relapsing-remitting, secondary progressive and progressive-relapsing multiple sclerosis courses were included.

On this clonotype itself: Its target is unknown.

Study-level points and caveats: Controls significantly exceeded multiple sclerosis patients in normalized Chao1 diversity. By F measure, strong co-clustering occurred among samples prepared in the same batch.

Presence of unique molecular identifiers characterized the TCR beta cDNA libraries. The authors obtained 500,000 or so cDNA molecules from approximately 0.95 to 9.8 million T cells. TCRdb processed the PCR reads anew with MiXCR; each CDR3 protein has one entry. This table holds some 690,000 distinct CDR3 sequences, around 60% found once. The sample comprised blood. The receptor's source is a girl aged 2 to 10 with multiple sclerosis.

The CDR3 DNA is TGTGCCAGCAGTTTGGGAGGACAGGGTAGGACGGGCTACACCTTC. This codes for CASSLGGQGRTGYTF. This chain connects TRBV28 to TRBJ1-2; 8 bases agree with TRBD1. Unmatched junction bases numbered 11, after V lost 3 bases and J lost 8 bases. Germline loops: CDR1 MDHEN, CDR2 SYDVKM. There are 15 residues in the CDR3.